This TCR beta chain was recorded in a study of blood T cell repertoires in COVID-19. Profiling relied on immunoSEQ multiplex PCR, and the TCRdb table lists in-frame clones only, not all of them. The sample yields about 140,000 clones, roughly 85% seen once. Participants, about 18 to 95 years old, spanned fewer than 30 US areas. Participants' own reports of clinical history determined their cohort assignment. Recovered status in Cohort 3 required two negative PCRs, clearance, or symptom resolution. The material sequenced was PBMCs or T cells enriched from blood (not recorded which). This clonotype was obtained from a woman aged 45-60 years who had recovered from COVID-19.

DNA of the CDR3: TGTGCCAGCTCACTGCAAGGGACAGGGGGCAGTAACACCGGGGAGCTGTTTTTT. Translation gives CASSLQGTGGSNTGELFF. The chain combines TRBV18 with TRBJ2-2; 12 bases are shared with TRBD1. The CDR3 has 18 residues. Looked up from germline, CDR1 is KGHSH and CDR2 is LQKENI. V shed 4 bases and J 2 bases; nucleotides not matched to a gene: 8.